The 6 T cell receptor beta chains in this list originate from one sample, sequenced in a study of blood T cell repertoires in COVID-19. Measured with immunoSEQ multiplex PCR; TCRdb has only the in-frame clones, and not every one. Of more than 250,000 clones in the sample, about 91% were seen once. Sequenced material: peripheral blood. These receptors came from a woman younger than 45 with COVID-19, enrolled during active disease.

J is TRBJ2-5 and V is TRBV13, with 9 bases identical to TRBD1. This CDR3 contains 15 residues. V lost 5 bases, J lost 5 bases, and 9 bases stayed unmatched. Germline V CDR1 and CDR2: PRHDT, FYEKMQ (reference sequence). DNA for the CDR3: TGTGCCAGCAGCCGACTTACAGGGGGCAGGGAGACCCAGTACTTC. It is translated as CASSRLTGGRETQYF.

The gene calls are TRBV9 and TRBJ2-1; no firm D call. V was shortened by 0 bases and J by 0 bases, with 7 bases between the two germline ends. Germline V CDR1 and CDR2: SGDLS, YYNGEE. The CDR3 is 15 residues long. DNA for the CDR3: TGTGCCAGCAGCGTAGGCCTAAGCTCCTACAATGAGCAGTTCTTC. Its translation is CASSVGLSSYNEQFF.

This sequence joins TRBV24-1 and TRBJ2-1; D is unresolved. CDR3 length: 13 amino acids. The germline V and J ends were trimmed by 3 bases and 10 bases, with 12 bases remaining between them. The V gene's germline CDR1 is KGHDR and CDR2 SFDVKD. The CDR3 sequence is CATSDHSQAEQFF. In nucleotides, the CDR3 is TGTGCCACCAGTGATCACTCCCAGGCAGAGCAGTTCTTC.

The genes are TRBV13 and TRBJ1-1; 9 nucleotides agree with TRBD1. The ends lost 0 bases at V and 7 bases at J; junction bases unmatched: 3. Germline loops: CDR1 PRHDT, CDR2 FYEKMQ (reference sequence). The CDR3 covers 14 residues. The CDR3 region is CASSLGGQGSEAFF. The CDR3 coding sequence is TGTGCCAGCAGCTTAGGTGGACAGGGGAGTGAAGCTTTCTTT. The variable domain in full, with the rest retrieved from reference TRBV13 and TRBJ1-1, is AAGVIQSPRHLIKEKRETATLKCYPIPRHDTVYWYQQGPGQDPQFLISFYEKMQSDKGSIPDRFSAQQFSDYHSELNMSSLELGDSALYFCASSLGGQGSEAFFGQGTRLTVV.

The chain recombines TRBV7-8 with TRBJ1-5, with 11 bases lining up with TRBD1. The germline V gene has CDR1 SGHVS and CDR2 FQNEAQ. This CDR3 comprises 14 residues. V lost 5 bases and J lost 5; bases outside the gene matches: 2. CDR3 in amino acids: CASSEDRGHQPQHF. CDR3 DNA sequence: TGTGCCAGCAGCGAGGACAGGGGGCATCAGCCCCAGCATTTT.

CDR3 coding DNA: TGTGCCAGCAGTTTAGGGACAGAACTGTTTTTT. Its translation is CASSLGTELFF. The V call is TRBV28, the J call TRBJ1-4; 7 bases match TRBD1. V lost 2 bases, J lost 12 bases, and 0 bases stayed unmatched. The CDR3 runs to 11 residues. The V gene's germline CDR1 is MDHEN and CDR2 SYDVKM. Full variable domain (missing parts from reference TRBV28 and TRBJ1-4): DVKVTQSSRYLVKRTGEKVFLECVQDMDHENMFWYRQDPGLGLRLIYFSYDVKMKEKGDIPEGYSVSREKKERFSLILESASTNQTSMYLCASSLGTELFFGSGTQLSVL.